This is a list of T cell receptor beta chains from one sample in a study of blood T cell repertoires in COVID-19. TCRdb's table, derived via immunoSEQ multiplex PCR, lists solely in-frame clones and lacks some. The sample yields approximately 23,000 clones, roughly 89% seen once. Sequencing was performed on peripheral blood. These receptors were taken from a woman at least 80 years old with active COVID-19. CDR3s include the opening cysteine and the closing phenylalanine or tryptophan. D genes are given only for firm matches. Clone size is given for some rows only: seen once, a few or many times, or a class if the clone is expanded.

CDR3 protein: CASSRSGGAIGELFF
CDR3 DNA: TGTGCCAGCAGCCGCAGCGGGGGGGCAATCGGGGAGCTGTTTTTT
V gene: TRBV3-1/TRBV3-2
clone size: .
D gene: TRBD2
CDR3 length: 15
J gene: TRBJ2-2

CDR3 protein: CASSQISGDSYEQYF
CDR3 DNA: TGTGCCAGCAGCCAAATTAGCGGGGACTCCTACGAGCAGTACTTC
V gene: TRBV4-2
clone size: .
D gene: TRBD2
CDR3 length: 15
J gene: TRBJ2-7

CDR3 protein: CASSQETSGGSGELFF
CDR3 DNA: TGTGCCAGCAGCCAAGAGACTAGCGGGGGGTCCGGGGAGCTGTTTTTT
V gene: TRBV4-2
clone size: .
D gene: TRBD2
CDR3 length: 16
J gene: TRBJ2-2

CDR3 protein: CASSYSIGTGLLSSYNSPLHF
CDR3 DNA: TGTGCCAGCAGTTACTCCATCGGGACAGGGCTTCTGAGCTCCTATAATTCACCCCTCCACTTT
V gene: TRBV6-2/TRBV6-3
clone size: .
D gene: TRBD1
CDR3 length: 21
J gene: TRBJ1-6

CDR3 protein: CASSVGLAGTYEQYF
CDR3 DNA: TGTGCCAGCAGCGTCGGACTAGCGGGAACCTACGAGCAGTACTTC
V gene: TRBV9
clone size: .
D gene: TRBD2
CDR3 length: 15
J gene: TRBJ2-7

CDR3 protein: CASSLRASGGHTDTQYF
CDR3 DNA: TGTGCCAGCAGCTTACGGGCTAGCGGGGGACACACAGATACGCAGTATTTT
V gene: TRBV7-2
clone size: .
D gene: TRBD2
CDR3 length: 17
J gene: TRBJ2-3

CDR3 protein: CAWARGLNTEAFF
CDR3 DNA: TGTGCCTGGGCGAGGGGGCTGAACACTGAAGCTTTCTTT
V gene: TRBV30
clone size: few
D gene: TRBD1
CDR3 length: 13
J gene: TRBJ1-1

CDR3 protein: CASSFGGGNEQFF
CDR3 DNA: TGTGCCAGCAGCTTCGGGGGAGGGAATGAGCAGTTCTTC
V gene: TRBV7-6
clone size: .
D gene: TRBD2
CDR3 length: 13
J gene: TRBJ2-1

CDR3 protein: CASSPDDTFTGELFF
CDR3 DNA: TGTGCCAGCAGCCCCGATGACACGTTCACCGGGGAGCTGTTTTTT
V gene: TRBV7-9
clone size: few
D gene: .
CDR3 length: 15
J gene: TRBJ2-2

CDR3 protein: CASSQPPRNEQFF
CDR3 DNA: TGTGCCAGCAGCCAACCCCCTAGAAATGAGCAGTTCTTC
V gene: TRBV3-1/TRBV3-2
clone size: .
D gene: .
CDR3 length: 13
J gene: TRBJ2-1

CDR3 protein: CAAYHGGLDYTF
CDR3 DNA: TGCGCCGCGTACCACGGGGGACTAGACTACACCTTC
V gene: TRBV10-2
clone size: once
D gene: .
CDR3 length: 12
J gene: TRBJ1-2

CDR3 protein: CASSPLTGLRETQYF
CDR3 DNA: TGTGCCAGCTCACCCCTTACGGGGTTGAGGGAGACCCAGTACTTC
V gene: TRBV18
clone size: .
D gene: .
CDR3 length: 15
J gene: TRBJ2-5

CDR3 protein: CASSYSRGGGDQPQHF
CDR3 DNA: TGTGCCAGCAGTTACTCAAGAGGGGGCGGGGATCAGCCCCAGCATTTT
V gene: TRBV6-6
clone size: .
D gene: TRBD1
CDR3 length: 16
J gene: TRBJ1-5

CDR3 protein: CASSPTSGGTETQYF
CDR3 DNA: TGTGCCAGCAGCCCAACTAGCGGGGGGACGGAGACCCAGTACTTC
V gene: TRBV9
clone size: once
D gene: TRBD2
CDR3 length: 15
J gene: TRBJ2-5

CDR3 protein: CASSLLSALREQFF
CDR3 DNA: TGTGCCAGCAGCTTGTTGTCCGCGTTGCGAGAGCAGTTCTTC
V gene: TRBV5-8
clone size: .
D gene: .
CDR3 length: 14
J gene: TRBJ2-1

CDR3 protein: CASSYLPSGGATGELFF
CDR3 DNA: TGCGCCAGCAGCTACCTCCCGTCCGGGGGGGCCACCGGGGAGCTGTTTTTT
V gene: TRBV5-1
clone size: .
D gene: TRBD2
CDR3 length: 17
J gene: TRBJ2-2

CDR3 protein: CASSYSGRGAVYEQYF
CDR3 DNA: TGTGCCAGCAGTTACTCAGGCAGGGGCGCTGTCTACGAGCAGTACTTC
V gene: TRBV6-5
clone size: .
D gene: .
CDR3 length: 16
J gene: TRBJ2-7

CDR3 protein: CASSQQGVNTGELFF
CDR3 DNA: TGTGCCAGCAGCCAACAGGGGGTCAACACCGGGGAGCTGTTTTTT
V gene: TRBV7-3
clone size: .
D gene: TRBD1
CDR3 length: 15
J gene: TRBJ2-2

CDR3 protein: CASSLPTGGSSGANVLTF
CDR3 DNA: TGTGCCAGCAGCTTACCGACAGGGGGGAGTTCTGGGGCCAACGTCCTGACTTTC
V gene: TRBV7-3
clone size: .
D gene: TRBD1
CDR3 length: 18
J gene: TRBJ2-6

CDR3 protein: CASSAGGPSTDTQYF
CDR3 DNA: TGTGCCAGCAGCGCCGGGGGTCCCAGCACAGATACGCAGTATTTT
V gene: TRBV9
clone size: .
D gene: .
CDR3 length: 15
J gene: TRBJ2-3

CDR3 protein: CASPLGSTGRYTF
CDR3 DNA: TGTGCCAGCCCCCTTGGGTCGACAGGACGCTACACCTTC
V gene: TRBV7-2
clone size: once
D gene: .
CDR3 length: 13
J gene: TRBJ1-2

CDR3 protein: CASSKTGGLKATNEKLFF
CDR3 DNA: TGTGCCAGCAGCAAGACAGGGGGTCTAAAGGCAACTAATGAAAAACTGTTTTTT
V gene: TRBV5-4
clone size: .
D gene: TRBD1
CDR3 length: 18
J gene: TRBJ1-4

CDR3 protein: CASRTGDHEQYF
CDR3 DNA: TGTGCCAGCCGGACAGGGGATCACGAGCAGTACTTC
V gene: TRBV19
clone size: .
D gene: TRBD1
CDR3 length: 12
J gene: TRBJ2-7

CDR3 protein: CATSDLISVTDRGRPYNEQFF
CDR3 DNA: TGTGCCACCAGTGATTTGATTTCAGTGACGGACAGGGGTCGCCCCTACAATGAGCAGTTCTTC
V gene: TRBV24-1
clone size: .
D gene: TRBD1
CDR3 length: 21
J gene: TRBJ2-1

CDR3 protein: CASSPRSGGGEAFF
CDR3 DNA: TGTGCCAGCAGCCCCCGGTCAGGGGGCGGGGAAGCTTTCTTT
V gene: TRBV9
clone size: .
D gene: TRBD1
CDR3 length: 14
J gene: TRBJ1-1

CDR3 protein: CSALRDYEQYF
CDR3 DNA: TGCAGTGCCCTCCGGGACTACGAGCAGTACTTC
V gene: TRBV20-1
clone size: once
D gene: .
CDR3 length: 11
J gene: TRBJ2-7

CDR3 protein: CASSGGTGPYEQYF
CDR3 DNA: TGCGCCAGCAGCGGGGGGACAGGGCCCTACGAGCAGTACTTC
V gene: TRBV5-1
clone size: .
D gene: TRBD1
CDR3 length: 14
J gene: TRBJ2-7

CDR3 protein: CASSPRGDGFNSPLHF
CDR3 DNA: TGCGCCAGCAGCCCGAGAGGAGATGGCTTTAATTCACCCCTCCACTTT
V gene: TRBV4-1
clone size: once
D gene: .
CDR3 length: 16
J gene: TRBJ1-6

CDR3 protein: CASSLRGGENTGELFF
CDR3 DNA: TGTGCCAGCAGCTTAAGGGGCGGGGAGAACACCGGGGAGCTGTTTTTT
V gene: TRBV7-3
clone size: .
D gene: .
CDR3 length: 16
J gene: TRBJ2-2

CDR3 protein: CASTTGQGTDTQYF
CDR3 DNA: TGTGCCAGTACCACTGGACAGGGCACAGATACGCAGTATTTT
V gene: TRBV19
clone size: .
D gene: TRBD1
CDR3 length: 14
J gene: TRBJ2-3

CDR3 protein: CASSLRAYRTGGDQPQHF
CDR3 DNA: TGTGCCAGCAGCCTTCGTGCCTATCGGACAGGGGGCGATCAGCCCCAGCATTTT
V gene: TRBV5-5
clone size: .
D gene: TRBD1
CDR3 length: 18
J gene: TRBJ1-5

CDR3 protein: CASSLVGVNEQYF
CDR3 DNA: TGTGCCAGCAGCTTAGTAGGAGTAAACGAGCAGTACTTC
V gene: TRBV11-2
clone size: .
D gene: .
CDR3 length: 13
J gene: TRBJ2-7

CDR3 protein: CASSKGARGDRVVKSSYEQYF
CDR3 DNA: TGTGCCAGCAGCAAAGGAGCGAGGGGGGACAGGGTGGTAAAAAGCTCCTACGAGCAGTACTTC
V gene: TRBV21-1
clone size: .
D gene: .
CDR3 length: 21
J gene: TRBJ2-7

CDR3 protein: CASSESTSGVLDTQYF
CDR3 DNA: TGCGCCAGCAGCGAGAGTACTAGCGGGGTTTTAGATACGCAGTATTTT
V gene: TRBV5-1
clone size: .
D gene: TRBD2
CDR3 length: 16
J gene: TRBJ2-3

CDR3 protein: CASSFGDSFNEQFF
CDR3 DNA: TGTGCCAGCAGCTTCGGGGACAGTTTCAATGAGCAGTTCTTC
V gene: TRBV11-2
clone size: .
D gene: TRBD1
CDR3 length: 14
J gene: TRBJ2-1

CDR3 protein: CASSPICLEQYF
CDR3 DNA: TGTGCCAGTAGCCCTATATGCCTCGAGCAGTACTTC
V gene: TRBV19
clone size: .
D gene: .
CDR3 length: 12
J gene: TRBJ2-7

CDR3 protein: CASSLERGGLEQYF
CDR3 DNA: TGTGCCAGCAGCTTAGAGCGGGGGGGCCTCGAGCAGTACTTC
V gene: TRBV7-2
clone size: few
D gene: TRBD2
CDR3 length: 14
J gene: TRBJ2-7

CDR3 protein: CAWRVNSPGEKLFF
CDR3 DNA: TGTGCCTGGAGGGTCAACTCTCCGGGGGAAAAACTGTTTTTT
V gene: TRBV30
clone size: .
D gene: .
CDR3 length: 14
J gene: TRBJ1-4

CDR3 protein: CASSVAQGTEAFF
CDR3 DNA: TGTGCCAGCAGCGTAGCACAGGGGACTGAAGCTTTCTTT
V gene: TRBV9
clone size: .
D gene: TRBD1
CDR3 length: 13
J gene: TRBJ1-1

CDR3 protein: CASSASGRGDTQYF
CDR3 DNA: TGTGCCAGCAGCGCTAGCGGGAGGGGGGATACGCAGTATTTT
V gene: TRBV9
clone size: .
D gene: TRBD2
CDR3 length: 14
J gene: TRBJ2-3

CDR3 protein: CASSLALNTAIYF
CDR3 DNA: TGTGCCAGCAGCTTAGCGCTGAATACGGCCATATATTTT
V gene: TRBV7-8
clone size: .
D gene: .
CDR3 length: 13
J gene: TRBJ1-3

CDR3 protein: CASSLGQGLGEQYF
CDR3 DNA: TGTGCCAGCAGCTTAGGACAGGGACTTGGCGAGCAGTACTTC
V gene: TRBV7-2
clone size: .
D gene: .
CDR3 length: 14
J gene: TRBJ2-7

CDR3 protein: CATGQGADIEQFF
CDR3 DNA: TGTGCCACCGGTCAGGGGGCGGACATTGAGCAGTTCTTC
V gene: TRBV24-1
clone size: .
D gene: TRBD1
CDR3 length: 13
J gene: TRBJ2-1

CDR3 protein: CASSSGTGRYEQYF
CDR3 DNA: TGTGCCAGCAGCTCCGGGACAGGGCGCTACGAGCAGTACTTC
V gene: TRBV7-2
clone size: .
D gene: TRBD1
CDR3 length: 14
J gene: TRBJ2-7

CDR3 protein: CASSFGTGDRLSFGELFF
CDR3 DNA: TGTGCCAGCAGTTTCGGGACAGGGGACCGACTTTCCTTCGGGGAGCTGTTTTTT
V gene: TRBV27
clone size: .
D gene: TRBD1
CDR3 length: 18
J gene: TRBJ2-2

CDR3 protein: CATSGQQGGPAADTQYF
CDR3 DNA: TGTGCCACCAGTGGCCAACAGGGGGGTCCAGCGGCAGATACGCAGTATTTT
V gene: TRBV24-1
clone size: .
D gene: TRBD1
CDR3 length: 17
J gene: TRBJ2-3

CDR3 protein: CASSSGLLDTDTQYF
CDR3 DNA: TGTGCCAGCAGCTCAGGACTTCTCGACACAGATACGCAGTATTTT
V gene: TRBV7-2
clone size: .
D gene: .
CDR3 length: 15
J gene: TRBJ2-3

CDR3 protein: CASSQGLTYEQYF
CDR3 DNA: TGTGCCAGCAGCCAGGGCTTAACATACGAGCAGTACTTC
V gene: TRBV3-1/TRBV3-2
clone size: once
D gene: .
CDR3 length: 13
J gene: TRBJ2-7

CDR3 protein: CASSQALAAYNEQFF
CDR3 DNA: TGCGCCAGCAGCCAAGCTTTAGCGGCCTACAATGAGCAGTTCTTC
V gene: TRBV4-3
clone size: .
D gene: .
CDR3 length: 15
J gene: TRBJ2-1

CDR3 protein: CASSYPERGETQYF
CDR3 DNA: TGTGCCAGCAGTTACCCCGAGCGGGGAGAGACCCAGTACTTC
V gene: TRBV6-6
clone size: .
D gene: TRBD2
CDR3 length: 14
J gene: TRBJ2-5

CDR3 protein: CASSHGGLVGATGELFF
CDR3 DNA: TGTGCCAGTAGCCACGGGGGACTAGTAGGGGCCACCGGGGAGCTGTTTTTT
V gene: TRBV19
clone size: .
D gene: TRBD2
CDR3 length: 17
J gene: TRBJ2-2

CDR3 protein: CASSMGQLYGYTF
CDR3 DNA: TGTGCCAGCAGTATGGGACAGCTCTATGGCTACACCTTC
V gene: TRBV27
clone size: once
D gene: TRBD1
CDR3 length: 13
J gene: TRBJ1-2

CDR3 protein: CAISEVSADTQYF
CDR3 DNA: TGTGCCATCAGTGAGGTTAGCGCAGATACGCAGTATTTT
V gene: TRBV10-3
clone size: .
D gene: .
CDR3 length: 13
J gene: TRBJ2-3

CDR3 protein: CASSLNPDRGQADTQYF
CDR3 DNA: TGTGCCAGCAGCTTAAACCCCGACAGGGGTCAAGCAGATACGCAGTATTTT
V gene: TRBV7-9
clone size: .
D gene: TRBD1
CDR3 length: 17
J gene: TRBJ2-3

CDR3 protein: CASSEGTSRYEQYF
CDR3 DNA: TGTGCCAGCAGTGAAGGGACTAGCAGGTACGAGCAGTACTTC
V gene: TRBV2
clone size: .
D gene: TRBD2
CDR3 length: 14
J gene: TRBJ2-7